This TCR beta chain is from a study of cytomegalovirus exposure and HLA in healthy donors (dated by TCRdb to 2015 to 2018). Broadly, across the study: According to an earlier analysis of several hundred of the donors, some 180 million T cells yielded 90 million to 130 million unique TCR beta sequences and about 280 Gb of sequence data. An earlier analysis of 500 to 650 of the donors applied high-throughput TCR beta sequencing to assess whether each TCR beta V gene segment acted as functional or pseudogenic. Among 398 genotyped donors of the cohort, an average of roughly 230,000 unique TCR beta nucleotide sequences was sequenced per donor, of which approximately 19% were non-productive. Every repertoire in the discovery cohort had been generated on one and the same sequencing platform. In a later analysis, previously published TCR beta repertoires from about 670 donors were re-analyzed and high-resolution HLA genotyping was added so that TCR occurrence patterns could be studied. Donor age, sex, ethnicity and CMV serostatus were compiled alongside the repertoire data. The later analysis used no new phenotypic data to find candidate immune exposures, relying instead on TCR beta sequences and their occurrence across donors. Among the roughly 410 genotyped donors, more than 70% belonged to the genetic ancestry cluster associated with self-reported Caucasian donors. Several DR-DQ haplotypes were treated as single units for association and clustering because of strong linkage in the cohort. HLA typing included class I and class II loci at four-digit resolution. The T cell repertoires of around 730 subjects were profiled by immunosequencing and related to cytomegalovirus serostatus. In addition to the first cohort of 666 subjects, a separate validation cohort of approximately 110 different subjects was used. An early release covering about 600 HLA-typed donors comprised 300 to 350 gigabases of sequencing data and tens of millions of unique TCR sequences. The number of donors typed differed by locus, with 629-630 for A, B, C, DRB1 and DQB1, around 560 for DQA1, approximately 580 for DPA1, and 400 to 490 for DPB1. The aim of the study was to test whether cataloging public T cell receptors could identify signatures of past pathogen exposure. Genome-wide SNP genotypes for about 55% of the 666 donors were used in a later genetic analysis, which treated that subset as a discovery cohort. To predict cytomegalovirus infection status, the study combined high-throughput TCR immunosequencing, statistical association of individual TCRs with disease status, and machine learning.

Preparation of the library involved the immunoSEQ multiplex PCR assay. For the multiplex PCR, a mixture combining 60 forward primers for TCR Vbeta segments and 13 reverse primers for TCR Jbeta segments was used. A multiplex PCR assay on genomic DNA amplified the CDR3 region of rearranged TCR beta genes. On the Illumina HiSeq System, the amplified TCR beta libraries were sequenced as 87-base-pair reads. In the paper's pipeline: A later analysis counted tens of millions of unique TCR beta chains across the 666 repertoires, and roughly 10 million of these chains were shared by at least two donors. Raw reads were error-corrected and collapsed into unique sequences by a nearest-neighbor algorithm in which closely related sequences were merged to remove PCR and sequencing errors. V, D and J gene segments were assigned by aligning CDR3 sequences to IMGT reference sequences. For a sequence to be retained, a match of at least six nucleotides was required to both a V gene segment and a J gene segment. Rearrangements were called productive when the CDR3 lacked stop codons and stayed in frame with V and J; all others were non-productive. Following IMGT convention, CDR3 was defined as the stretch from the second conserved V-encoded cysteine to the conserved J-encoded phenylalanine. The earlier analysis of about 500 of the donors excluded sequences that lacked an unambiguous match to a single V gene segment. An earlier analysis of fewer than 650 of the donors classified V segments as functional when productive rearrangements were above 56.7% and as segregating when the standard deviation between donors was above 5%. A statistical classification framework was built to diagnose cytomegalovirus status from the catalog of TCR beta chain sequences. V and J gene assignment, in a later analysis, came from comparing TCR nucleotide sequences with IMGT/GENE-DB human TR gene sequences. A later analysis assigned CDR3 sequences and most-parsimonious VDJ recombination scenarios with the TCRdist pipeline. In a later analysis, every TCR beta chain was defined by the combination of its CDR3 amino acid sequence and its V-gene family, and reads without a unique V-gene family were dropped. A later analysis removed roughly 590 highly shared, low-generation-probability nucleotide sequences to deal with suspected cross-contamination and a sequencing artifact. In a later analysis, a clonal expansion index was calculated for each public chain from normalized within-repertoire ranks of inferred template counts. In a later analysis, generation probabilities were computed with a VDJ recombination model fitted to out-of-frame rearrangements, and the resulting probabilities were checked against IGoR. In a later analysis, TCR-TCR, TCR-HLA and TCR-CMV co-occurrence was scored with hypergeometric tests, and a repertoire-size bias correction was applied to TCR pairs. In a later analysis, false discovery rates were estimated by permuting HLA or CMV assignments 20 times. A later analysis grouped co-occurring TCRs with DBSCAN, adding TCRdist sequence similarity when clustering within HLA-allele-positive subsets. Repertoires with fewer than 30,000 or more than 120,000 public chains were left out of co-occurrence clustering, as were roughly five repertoires with anomalous nucleotide sharing. What TCRdb holds here is the immuneACCESS table cut down to in-frame rearrangements. Part of the clones is not present; checked against another copy, under half of the missing clones reflect an unresolved V gene, and the others are unexplained. Clone size and V and J calls were adopted from that table, with D and trimming inferred from the DNA. The sample table holds around 200,000 clones, of which over 70% were seen once. Clones ranked in the top ten supply 2.9% of the sample.

Of note for this clone: Its antigen target is currently unknown. No much larger clone is present one base from it, and per-base qualities are unavailable.

The cohort comprised several hundred healthy bone marrow donors. At the time of sampling, every cohort member was nominally healthy, though immune exposures that went unrecorded were likely present. The donor tested CMV seronegative and was one of the 352 seronegative cohort members. A peripheral blood sample was provided by each donor, and peripheral blood mononuclear cells were used for TCR beta sequencing. Genomic DNA extraction from the blood cell samples was performed with the Qiagen DNeasy Blood Extraction Kit. The germline V gene (reference sequence) provides CDR1 MNHNY and CDR2 SVGAGI. The CDR3 runs 15 residues from the cysteine to the phenylalanine. Left in the record is the CDR3 DNA by itself, 45 bases read in frame from the first base. V drops 2 bases and J drops 5 bases, leaving 13 bases in between. General findings and caveats noted by the study authors: Because the 87-base-pair reads could not distinguish some IMGT-functional V segments, including TRBV6-2 and TRBV6-3, those segments were excluded. Three of the identified cytomegalovirus-associated TCR beta chains were confirmed in vitro to be specific for cytomegalovirus antigens. A later analysis associated about 17,000 TCR beta sequences with specific HLA alleles at a false discovery rate of 0.05. A further reported finding was that TCR beta sequences accurately predicted the HLA-A and HLA-B alleles for most subjects in the first cohort. Strong co-occurrence of HLA alleles, especially DR and DQ, made assigning TCR associations to individual alleles difficult. V-gene and J-gene trimming of TCR beta chains was associated with a missense DCLRE1C variant in a later genetic analysis, and the association was replicated in an independent cohort. The presence/absence analyses assumed that sequencing depth was roughly uniform across donors, and that assumption may not be true. In a later analysis, TCR association rates were found to vary across HLA loci, with the most associated TCRs seen for DRB1 alleles and the fewest for HLA-C alleles. Most TCR sequences were observed very rarely across donors, whereas some public TCRs were present in many individuals. A later analysis found that most CMV-associated TCR beta chains appeared HLA-restricted, with HLA associations seemingly driven largely by CMV exposure. A total of around 150 TCR beta chains were listed by the study as associated with cytomegalovirus. The authors suggested that the approach could potentially be extended to other disease states and immunological phenotypes. The sequencing pipeline was judged likely to have produced a cluster of highly shared sequence variants as a technical artifact. In a later analysis, HLA-associated TCR beta chains showed more clonal expansion and lower generation probabilities than non-associated chains that were equally common. Seventeen rarely observed V segments, including chromosome 9 orphons, were excluded from the earlier analysis of a few hundred of the donors because counts were too low. In this cohort, only TCR beta chains were sequenced, and detectable features were limited by the absence of alpha or paired-chain data. In a later genetic analysis, fewer N-insertions in productive TCRs were reported among donors in an Asian-associated ancestry cluster than the approximately 670-donor mean. Linkage disequilibrium might explain the correlated functional status among segregating V segments, but an unknown experimental factor could not be excluded. In an earlier analysis of over 550 of the donors, most TCR beta V segments were observed in productive rearrangements about 90% or about 30% of the time, broadly matching IMGT annotations. In both the original and validation cohorts, the classifier was reported to diagnose cytomegalovirus status with high specificity and sensitivity. Because HLA typing was missing for some donors at each locus, association tests included only the typed subset. Several of the top co-occurrence clusters appeared to be linked to parvovirus B19, influenza, CMV and Epstein-Barr virus, according to a later analysis. CMV serostatus was the only immune exposure information available for the cohort.

The V and J genes are TRBV6-6 and TRBJ1-5; tentative D gene TRBD1, with 6 bases matching. The TCR comes from a male donor in good health and CMV-seronegative. Sequenced: PBMCs. The DNA is as follows: TGTGCCAGCAGTTACCGCCAGGGGATCGATCAGCCCCAGCATTTT. It is translated as CASSYRQGIDQPQHF.